A selection of T cell receptor beta chains follows, all from one sample in a study of OX40 agonist ivuxolimab in advanced cancers. TCRdb's copy holds only in-frame clones and misses some; the assay was immunoSEQ multiplex PCR. The sample lists some 50,000 clones; 80% to 90% were seen once. The sample here was CD4+ or CD8+ T cells sorted from blood, taken in a trial of the OX40 agonist ivuxolimab. Every receptor here comes from an adult with an advanced solid tumor such as melanoma, head and neck, liver or kidney cancer. Both conserved end residues are part of each CDR3. The D gene is left open where the match is weak. Clone sizes are given selectively: once, few, many, or a class where the clone is expanded.

size: .
V: TRBV19
D: .
J: TRBJ2-2
DNA: TGTGCCAGTAGTATTCTGGCAGGAAGTGGCACCGGGGAGCTGTTTTTT
CDR3: CASSILAGSGTGELFF

size: .
V: TRBV7-9
D: .
J: TRBJ1-1
DNA: TGTGCCAGCAGCTTAGCGGGGTCTGCAGAAGCTTTCTTT
CDR3: CASSLAGSAEAFF

size: .
V: TRBV5-8
D: .
J: TRBJ2-1
DNA: TGTGCCAGCAGCTTGCACAGTGGGAGCTCCTACAATGAGCAGTTCTTC
CDR3: CASSLHSGSSYNEQFF

size: .
V: TRBV7-6
D: .
J: TRBJ1-3
DNA: TGTGCCAGCAGCCCGGATGGTCGCAACCTTCCTGGAAACACCATATATTTT
CDR3: CASSPDGRNLPGNTIYF

size: once
V: TRBV19
D: .
J: TRBJ2-1
DNA: TGTGCCAGTAGTATCGAGGACGGAAACAATGAGCAGTTCTTC
CDR3: CASSIEDGNNEQFF

size: .
V: TRBV9
D: .
J: TRBJ1-1
DNA: TGTGCCAGCAGCAAGACGGGAGGGCGCGAATCTGAAGCTTTCTTT
CDR3: CASSKTGGRESEAFF

size: .
V: TRBV5-6
D: .
J: TRBJ1-1
DNA: TGTGCCAGCAGCCACAGGGAGAGCACTGAAGCTTTCTTT
CDR3: CASSHRESTEAFF

size: .
V: TRBV6-6
D: TRBD1
J: TRBJ2-7
DNA: TGTGCCAGCAGCCGAGAGGGACAGGGGCTCTACGAGCAGTACTTC
CDR3: CASSREGQGLYEQYF

size: few
V: TRBV10-3
D: .
J: TRBJ1-3
DNA: TGTGCCATCAGTGACACTCGGACGGTCGGAAACACCATATATTTT
CDR3: CAISDTRTVGNTIYF

size: .
V: TRBV21-1
D: .
J: TRBJ2-7
DNA: TGTGCCAGCAGCAAAGGGATTGGGACTAGGGGTCCGTACGAGCAGTACTTC
CDR3: CASSKGIGTRGPYEQYF

size: .
V: TRBV13
D: .
J: TRBJ1-4
DNA: TGTGCCAGCAGCTTATGGGCTAATGAAAAACTGTTTTTT
CDR3: CASSLWANEKLFF

size: .
V: TRBV27
D: .
J: TRBJ2-6
DNA: TGTGCCAGCAGTCGGGCTGGGGCCAACGTCCTGACTTTC
CDR3: CASSRAGANVLTF

size: few
V: TRBV7-9
D: .
J: TRBJ2-7
DNA: TGTGCCAGCAGCCGGAGCAGGGATAGTTACGAGCAGTACTTC
CDR3: CASSRSRDSYEQYF

size: .
V: TRBV27
D: .
J: TRBJ1-1
DNA: TGTGCCAGCAGGCCCGCGGGAGGGATAAACACTGAAGCTTTCTTT
CDR3: CASRPAGGINTEAFF

size: .
V: TRBV2
D: .
J: TRBJ2-2
DNA: TGTGCCAGCAGTGCCTCTGGAAACACCGGGGAGCTGTTTTTT
CDR3: CASSASGNTGELFF

size: .
V: TRBV18
D: TRBD2
J: TRBJ2-2
DNA: TGTGCCAGCTCAACAGGGACTAGCGGGTTGACCGGGGAGCTGTTTTTT
CDR3: CASSTGTSGLTGELFF

size: .
V: TRBV29-1
D: TRBD1
J: TRBJ1-5
DNA: TGCAGCGTTGCACAGGGGGTCGGTCAGCCCCAGCATTTT
CDR3: CSVAQGVGQPQHF

size: .
V: TRBV9
D: TRBD2
J: TRBJ2-1
DNA: TGTGCCAGCAGCCCATCTAGCGGCTCCTACAATGAGCAGTTCTTC
CDR3: CASSPSSGSYNEQFF

size: .
V: TRBV7-2
D: .
J: TRBJ2-1
DNA: TGTGCCAGCAGCTTAGCATCCCCCTACAATGAGCAGTTCTTC
CDR3: CASSLASPYNEQFF

size: .
V: TRBV27
D: .
J: TRBJ1-5
DNA: TGTGCCAGCGGCTCCCCAGGGGTACGGCAGCCCCAGCATTTT
CDR3: CASGSPGVRQPQHF

size: .
V: TRBV9
D: .
J: TRBJ2-3
DNA: TGTGCCAGCAGCCCCCTGCCCCGAGGAGATACGCAGTATTTT
CDR3: CASSPLPRGDTQYF

size: .
V: TRBV7-2
D: .
J: TRBJ1-2
DNA: TGTGCCAGCAGCCAGAGCCTAGAGAACTATGGCTACACCTTC
CDR3: CASSQSLENYGYTF

size: .
V: TRBV29-1
D: .
J: TRBJ1-3
DNA: TGCAGCGTTGGGGCGGGGGCTGGAAACACCATATATTTT
CDR3: CSVGAGAGNTIYF

size: .
V: TRBV7-2
D: .
J: TRBJ2-1
DNA: TGTGCCAGCAGCCACGGGAATGCGGGGCCCTACAATGAGCAGTTCTTC
CDR3: CASSHGNAGPYNEQFF

size: .
V: TRBV18
D: TRBD2
J: TRBJ2-3
DNA: TGTGCCAGCTCACCGACTAGCGGGAGGCGGACAGATACGCAGTATTTT
CDR3: CASSPTSGRRTDTQYF

size: once
V: TRBV7-2
D: .
J: TRBJ2-1
DNA: TGTGCCAGCAGCTTAGCAGCAGGGGTCTCCTACAATGAGCAGTTCTTC
CDR3: CASSLAAGVSYNEQFF

size: .
V: TRBV30
D: .
J: TRBJ1-2
DNA: TGTGCCTGGATTAATGGGGACTCATATAGTTTTGGCTACACCTTC
CDR3: CAWINGDSYSFGYTF

size: once
V: TRBV28
D: .
J: TRBJ1-3
DNA: TGTGCCAGCAGTTTTAGGGGTGCTGGAAACACCATATATTTT
CDR3: CASSFRGAGNTIYF

size: .
V: TRBV21-1
D: .
J: TRBJ2-1
DNA: TGTGCCAGCAGCTCGAGGGACACCCGCTCCTACAATGAGCAGTTCTTC
CDR3: CASSSRDTRSYNEQFF

size: .
V: TRBV5-4
D: TRBD2
J: TRBJ2-3
DNA: TGTGCCAGCAGCCCGGGACTAGCGGACTACACAGATACGCAGTATTTT
CDR3: CASSPGLADYTDTQYF

size: .
V: TRBV5-8
D: .
J: TRBJ2-7
DNA: TGTGCCAGCAGCTTGGTCAGGGTTTCCTACGAGCAGTACTTC
CDR3: CASSLVRVSYEQYF

size: .
V: TRBV2
D: TRBD1
J: TRBJ2-7
DNA: TGTGCCAGCCGATACACGGGACAGGGGAACGAAGGGCAGTACTTC
CDR3: CASRYTGQGNEGQYF

size: .
V: TRBV7-8
D: .
J: TRBJ1-1
DNA: TGTGCCAGCAGCTTAGAGGGTAACACTGAAGCTTTCTTT
CDR3: CASSLEGNTEAFF

size: few
V: TRBV6-5
D: .
J: TRBJ1-3
DNA: TGTGCCAGCAGACACAGGGATTCGGGCGGAAACACCATATATTTT
CDR3: CASRHRDSGGNTIYF

size: .
V: TRBV15
D: .
J: TRBJ2-5
DNA: TGTGCCACCAGCAGAGGTCTTTCGGAGACCCAGTACTTC
CDR3: CATSRGLSETQYF

size: .
V: TRBV5-6
D: .
J: TRBJ2-2
DNA: TGTGCCAGCACCGAATTAGGGACGGTAGTTATGAACACCGGGGAGCTGTTTTTT
CDR3: CASTELGTVVMNTGELFF

size: .
V: TRBV7-2
D: .
J: TRBJ2-1
DNA: TGTGCCAGCAGCACCCCGACCGGAGCCAATGAGCAGTTCTTC
CDR3: CASSTPTGANEQFF

size: .
V: TRBV10-3
D: TRBD2
J: TRBJ2-1
DNA: TGTGCCATTAGTGAGGCTAGCGGGAATTACAATGAGCAGTTCTTC
CDR3: CAISEASGNYNEQFF

size: .
V: TRBV13
D: .
J: TRBJ1-4
DNA: TGTGCCAGCAGTTTAGGTACACAGTCTAATGAAAAACTGTTTTTT
CDR3: CASSLGTQSNEKLFF

size: .
V: TRBV2
D: .
J: TRBJ2-7
DNA: TGTGCCAGCAGTGGGCCCTACGAGCAGTACTTC
CDR3: CASSGPYEQYF

size: .
V: TRBV4-3
D: .
J: TRBJ1-5
DNA: TGCGCCAGCAGCCAAGTCAGGGATCAGCCCCAGCATTTT
CDR3: CASSQVRDQPQHF

size: .
V: TRBV18
D: TRBD1
J: TRBJ1-2
DNA: TGTGCCAGCTCACTTAACCGGGACAGGGCTAACTATGGCTACACCTTC
CDR3: CASSLNRDRANYGYTF

size: .
V: TRBV4-1
D: .
J: TRBJ2-1
DNA: TGCGCCAGCAGCCTGAGAATGAGCCTACAGGATGAGCAGTTCTTC
CDR3: CASSLRMSLQDEQFF

size: .
V: TRBV7-2
D: .
J: TRBJ2-3
DNA: TGTGCCAGCAGCTACCAGAGGGCAGATACGCAGTATTTT
CDR3: CASSYQRADTQYF

size: .
V: TRBV5-6
D: TRBD1
J: TRBJ2-5
DNA: TGTGCCAGCAGCTTACTATCGGGACAGCCGTACCAAGAGACCCAGTACTTC
CDR3: CASSLLSGQPYQETQYF

size: .
V: TRBV27
D: .
J: TRBJ1-6
DNA: TGTGCCAGCAGTTCCCCACGGAGCTCCTATAATTCACCCCTCCACTTT
CDR3: CASSSPRSSYNSPLHF

size: .
V: TRBV28
D: .
J: TRBJ2-7
DNA: TGTGCCAGCAGTTTAGCGGTCGGGCAGGACGAGCAGTACTTC
CDR3: CASSLAVGQDEQYF

size: .
V: TRBV7-8
D: .
J: TRBJ2-5
DNA: TGTGCCAGCAGCTTAGCGGAGGAGACCCAGTACTTC
CDR3: CASSLAEETQYF

size: .
V: TRBV4-3
D: .
J: TRBJ2-5
DNA: TGCGCCAGCAGCCAAGCTCTAGGCTACCAAGAGACCCAGTACTTC
CDR3: CASSQALGYQETQYF

size: .
V: TRBV28
D: TRBD1
J: TRBJ1-2
DNA: TGTGCCACCGGGACAGGGGGCTCGGATGGCTACACCTTC
CDR3: CATGTGGSDGYTF

size: .
V: TRBV7-3
D: TRBD2
J: TRBJ2-3
DNA: TGTGCCAGCAGTTCGACTAGCGGGGAGCCAGATACGCAGTATTTT
CDR3: CASSSTSGEPDTQYF

size: .
V: TRBV11-2
D: .
J: TRBJ2-7
DNA: TGTGCCAGCAGCTTAGATGGGCTAGCCCACTACGAGCAGTACTTC
CDR3: CASSLDGLAHYEQYF

size: .
V: TRBV7-9
D: TRBD2
J: TRBJ2-5
DNA: TGTGCCAGCAGCTTTCCCTCGGGGAGGGCCGGAGAGACCCAGTACTTC
CDR3: CASSFPSGRAGETQYF

size: .
V: TRBV29-1
D: TRBD1
J: TRBJ2-7
DNA: TGCAGCGCGGGACAGGGTTATCGCGAGCAGTACTTC
CDR3: CSAGQGYREQYF

size: .
V: TRBV5-1
D: .
J: TRBJ2-5
DNA: TGCGCCAGCAGCCCTTTGGGGGGGCGAGAGACCCAGTACTTC
CDR3: CASSPLGGRETQYF